This TCR beta chain was found in a study of cytomegalovirus exposure and HLA in healthy donors (dated by TCRdb to about 2017). Looking at the study overall: An earlier analysis of some 620 of the donors reported approximately 280 Gb of sequence data and roughly 120 million unique TCR beta sequences obtained from roughly 180 million T cells. Because of strong linkage in the cohort, five DR-DQ haplotypes were treated as single units for association and clustering. Among about 400 genotyped donors of the cohort, an average of around 250,000 unique TCR beta nucleotide sequences was sequenced per donor, of which roughly 17% were non-productive. Roughly 300 gigabases of sequencing data and around 85 million unique TCR sequences made up an early release that covered roughly 670 HLA-typed donors. The genetic ancestry cluster associated with self-reported Caucasian donors included over 80% of the 398 genotyped donors. Donor age, sex, ethnicity and CMV serostatus were compiled alongside the repertoire data. To decide whether each TCR beta V gene segment behaved as functional or pseudogenic, an earlier analysis of some 600 of the donors relied on high-throughput TCR beta sequencing. The later analysis used no new phenotypic data to find candidate immune exposures, relying instead on TCR beta sequences and their occurrence across donors. Using immunosequencing, the study profiled T cell repertoires from fewer than 850 subjects and related those repertoires to cytomegalovirus serostatus. A later analysis re-analyzed previously published TCR beta repertoires from 660 or so donors and added high-resolution HLA genotyping to study TCR occurrence patterns. The study was designed to test whether signatures of past pathogen exposure could be identified by cataloging public T cell receptors. To predict cytomegalovirus infection status, the study brought together high-throughput TCR immunosequencing, statistical association of individual TCRs with disease status, and machine learning. Genome-wide SNP genotypes for about 65% of the 666 donors were used in a later genetic analysis, which treated that subset as a discovery cohort. A separate validation cohort of roughly 120 different subjects was used in addition to the roughly 720-subject first cohort. Every discovery cohort repertoire had been produced on one sequencing platform. HLA typing included class I and class II loci at four-digit resolution. Typing coverage differed by locus: A, B, C, DRB1 and DQB1 were typed in roughly 629-640 donors, DQA1 in about 550, DPA1 in 600 to 610, and DPB1 in 450 to 490. Study-wide conclusions, independent of this receptor: A few of the identified cytomegalovirus-associated TCR beta chains were confirmed in vitro to be specific for cytomegalovirus antigens. A cluster of highly shared sequence variants was judged likely to represent a technical artifact of the sequencing pipeline. Linkage disequilibrium might explain the correlated functional status among segregating V segments, but an unknown experimental factor could not be excluded. In a later analysis, HLA-associated TCR beta chains were found to be more clonally expanded and to have lower generation probabilities than equally common non-associated chains. In a later genetic analysis, a missense DCLRE1C variant was associated with V-gene and J-gene trimming of TCR beta chains, and the association was replicated in an independent cohort. CMV serostatus was the only immune exposure information available for the cohort. The study gave a list of more than 150 TCR beta chains associated with cytomegalovirus. An earlier analysis of approximately 530 of the donors showed that most TCR beta V segments appeared in productive rearrangements either about 87% or about 30% of the time, which broadly matched IMGT annotations. HLA typing was unavailable for some donors at each locus, so association tests used only the typed subset. The authors suggested that the approach could potentially be generalized to other disease states and immunological phenotypes. According to a later analysis, TCR association rates differed among HLA loci, with DRB1 alleles showing the most associated TCRs and HLA-C alleles showing the fewest. Sequencing depth was assumed to be roughly uniform across donors in the presence/absence analyses, though that assumption may not hold. In a later analysis, several top co-occurrence clusters were reported to appear linked to parvovirus B19, influenza, CMV and Epstein-Barr virus. According to a later genetic analysis, donors in an Asian-associated ancestry cluster had fewer N-insertions in productive TCRs than the roughly 700-donor mean. A further reported finding was that TCR beta sequences accurately predicted the HLA-A and HLA-B alleles for most subjects in the first cohort. Most CMV-associated TCR beta chains appeared to be HLA-restricted in a later analysis, and the HLA associations seemed to be driven largely by CMV exposure. Because counts were too low, about 17 rarely observed V segments, including chromosome 9 orphons, were excluded from the earlier analysis of several hundred of the donors. The classifier was reported to diagnose cytomegalovirus status with high specificity and sensitivity in both the original cohort and the validation cohort. At a false discovery rate of 0.05, a later analysis linked under 20,000 TCR beta sequences to specific HLA alleles. Most TCR sequences were seen in very few donors, while some public TCRs were found in many individuals. When HLA alleles, especially DR and DQ, strongly co-occurred, TCR associations were difficult to assign to individual alleles. Only TCR beta chains were sequenced in this cohort, and the absence of alpha or paired-chain data limited detectable features.

To note about this clone: Its antigen remains undetermined. There are no base qualities to consult, and no much larger clone falls within one base.

The cohort was made up of about 610 healthy bone marrow donors. Cohort members were all nominally healthy when sampled, although unrecorded immune exposures were likely present. The donor was CMV seronegative and was included in the group of about 350 seronegative cohort members. Each donor provided a peripheral blood sample, and peripheral blood mononuclear cells were used for TCR beta sequencing. Genomic DNA extraction from the blood cell samples was performed with the Qiagen DNeasy Blood Extraction Kit. The library was generated by the immunoSEQ multiplex PCR assay. A mixture of 60 forward primers for TCR Vbeta segments and 13 reverse primers for TCR Jbeta segments was used in the multiplex PCR. The CDR3 region of rearranged TCR beta genes was amplified from genomic DNA by a multiplex PCR assay. On the Illumina HiSeq System, the amplified TCR beta libraries were sequenced as 87-base-pair reads. On the authors' methods: Across the 670 or so repertoires, a later analysis counted roughly 77 million unique TCR beta chains, roughly 11 million of which were shared by at least two donors. To remove PCR and sequencing errors, raw reads were error-corrected and collapsed into unique sequences using a nearest-neighbor algorithm that merged closely related sequences. CDR3 sequences were aligned to IMGT reference sequences to assign V, D and J gene segments. For a sequence to be retained, a match of at least six nucleotides was required to both a V gene segment and a J gene segment. Rearrangements were classified as productive when the CDR3 lacked stop codons and remained in frame with V and J, and all other rearrangements were classified as non-productive. Following IMGT convention, CDR3 was defined as the stretch from the second conserved V-encoded cysteine to the conserved J-encoded phenylalanine. In an earlier analysis of approximately 590 of the donors, sequences lacking an unambiguous match to a single V gene segment were excluded. In an earlier analysis of several hundred of the donors, V segments were called functional above 56.7% productive rearrangements and were called segregating when the between-donor standard deviation exceeded 5%. To diagnose cytomegalovirus status from the catalog of TCR beta chain sequences, a statistical classification framework was built. In a later analysis, TCR nucleotide sequences were compared against IMGT/GENE-DB human TR gene sequences so that V and J genes could be assigned. In a later analysis, CDR3 sequences and most-parsimonious VDJ recombination scenarios were assigned using the TCRdist pipeline. In a later analysis, every TCR beta chain was defined by the combination of its CDR3 amino acid sequence and its V-gene family, and reads without a unique V-gene family were dropped. In a later analysis, a few hundred highly shared, low-generation-probability nucleotide sequences were removed to address suspected cross-contamination and a sequencing artifact. For each public chain, a later analysis derived a clonal expansion index from normalized ranks of inferred template counts within each repertoire. In a later analysis, generation probabilities were computed using a VDJ recombination model fitted to out-of-frame rearrangements, and the results were checked against IGoR. In a later analysis, TCR-TCR, TCR-HLA and TCR-CMV co-occurrence was scored with hypergeometric tests, and a repertoire-size bias correction was applied to TCR pairs. To estimate false discovery rates, a later analysis permuted the HLA or CMV assignments 20 times. In a later analysis, co-occurring TCRs were grouped using DBSCAN, and TCRdist sequence similarity was added for clustering within HLA-allele-positive subsets. Co-occurrence clustering excluded repertoires with fewer than 30,000 or more than 120,000 public chains, plus five with anomalous nucleotide sharing. TCRdb retrieved this table from immuneACCESS and kept in-frame rearrangements only. Not all clones are present; in checked studies, unresolved V genes account for under half, and no reason is known for the remainder. That table gives V, J and clone size, and the DNA gave D and trimming. This sample holds 150,000 to 200,000 clones; 75% to 85% were observed only once. Around 1.4% of the sample belongs to the ten largest clones.

The clonotype was recovered from a woman aged 45-59 years in good health and CMV-seronegative. Specimen: PBMCs.

The sequence in DNA is TGTGCCAGTAGTGAGGGACTGGGAGGCTACACCTTC. It specifies CASSEGLGGYTF. This chain is built from TRBV19 and TRBJ1-2; the D gene is perhaps TRBD1, on 5 matching bases. The germline V gene (reference sequence) sets CDR1 to LNHDA and CDR2 to SQIVND. Reading from cysteine to phenylalanine, the CDR3 counts 12 amino acids. The sequence is cut down to CDR3 DNA, 36 bases in frame from base 1. V is shortened by 5 bases, J by 8 bases, and the region joining them spans 12 bases.